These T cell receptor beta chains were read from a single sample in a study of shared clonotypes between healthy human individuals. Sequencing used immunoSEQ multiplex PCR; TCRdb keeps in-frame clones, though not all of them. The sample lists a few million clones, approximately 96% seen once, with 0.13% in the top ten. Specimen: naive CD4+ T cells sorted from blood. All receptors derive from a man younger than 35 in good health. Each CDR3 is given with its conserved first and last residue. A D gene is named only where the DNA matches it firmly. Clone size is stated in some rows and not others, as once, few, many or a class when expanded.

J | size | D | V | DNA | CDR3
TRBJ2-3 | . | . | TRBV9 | TGTGCCAGCAGCGTAGAACCCAGAAAAGATACGCAGTATTTT | CASSVEPRKDTQYF
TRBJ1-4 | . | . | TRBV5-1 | TGCGCCAGCAGCAACTCGGGGGGGATTGGTGCAACTAATGAAAAACTGTTTTTT | CASSNSGGIGATNEKLFF
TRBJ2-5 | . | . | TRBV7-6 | TGTGCCAGCAGCTTAACTTGGCGGGGTGCAGAGACCCAGTACTTC | CASSLTWRGAETQYF
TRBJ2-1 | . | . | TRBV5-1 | TGCGCCAGCAGCGGTCAGGGTGGCAATGAGCAGTTCTTC | CASSGQGGNEQFF
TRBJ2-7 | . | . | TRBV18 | TGTGCCAGCTCACCTACAGCGAGCGGAGGCATTCCTAACGAGCAGTACTTC | CASSPTASGGIPNEQYF
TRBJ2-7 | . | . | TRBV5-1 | TGCGCCAGCAGCTTGGAGGACGGATTCTACGAGCAGTACTTC | CASSLEDGFYEQYF
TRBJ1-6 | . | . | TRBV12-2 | TGTGCAAGTCGCTTGCCTCGCGCATGGGGTAGAAGCTCCTATAATTCACCCCTCCACTTT | CASRLPRAWGRSSYNSPLHF
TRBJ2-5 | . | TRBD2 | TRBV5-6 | TGTGCCAGCAGCCGGGGACTAGCGGAGACCCAGTACTTC | CASSRGLAETQYF
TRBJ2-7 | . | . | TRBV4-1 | TGCGCCAGCAGCCAAGATCCGGGAGTGGCGTACGAGCAGTACTTC | CASSQDPGVAYEQYF
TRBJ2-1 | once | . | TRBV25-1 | TGTGCCAGCAGGCCGGATTACAATGAGCAGTTCTTC | CASRPDYNEQFF
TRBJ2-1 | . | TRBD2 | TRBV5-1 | TGCGCCACCAGTAGCGGGGGGGCAGCCTACAATGAGCAGTTCTTC | CATSSGGAAYNEQFF
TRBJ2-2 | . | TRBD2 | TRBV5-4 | TGTGCCAGCAGCTTGGGGGAGGGGAACACCGGGGAGCTGTTTTTT | CASSLGEGNTGELFF
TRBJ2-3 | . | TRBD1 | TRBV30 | TGTGCCTGGACCAGGGGGCTCGGCACAGATACGCAGTATTTT | CAWTRGLGTDTQYF
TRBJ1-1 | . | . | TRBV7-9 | TGTGCCAGCAGCTTGACGGCATTGAACACTGAAGCTTTCTTT | CASSLTALNTEAFF
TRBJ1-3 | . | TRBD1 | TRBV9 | TGTGCCAGCAGCGTGGACAGGGGGCAGGTTACTGGAAACACCATATATTTT | CASSVDRGQVTGNTIYF
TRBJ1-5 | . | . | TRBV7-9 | TGTGCCAGCAGCTTATCGGGCGCGTCAAATCAGCCCCAGCATTTT | CASSLSGASNQPQHF
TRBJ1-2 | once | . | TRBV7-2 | TGTGCCAGCAGCTCTCAGGGATCTTGGGGCTACACCTTC | CASSSQGSWGYTF
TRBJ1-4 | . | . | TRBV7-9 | TGTGCCAGCAGCTTAGGGAGAACAACTAATGAAAAACTGTTTTTT | CASSLGRTTNEKLFF
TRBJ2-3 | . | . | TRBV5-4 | TGTGCCAGCAGCTTGCGGTCCACAGATACGCAGTATTTT | CASSLRSTDTQYF
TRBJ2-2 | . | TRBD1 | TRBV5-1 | TGCGCCAGCAGCTTGGCGACAGGGGGCCCCGGGGAGCTGTTTTTT | CASSLATGGPGELFF
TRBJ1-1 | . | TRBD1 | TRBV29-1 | TGCAGCGCCGGGACAGCACCCTACACTGAAGCTTTCTTT | CSAGTAPYTEAFF
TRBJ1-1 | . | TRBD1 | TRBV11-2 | TGTGCCAGCAGCTCGGGACAGGTGAACACTGAAGCTTTCTTT | CASSSGQVNTEAFF
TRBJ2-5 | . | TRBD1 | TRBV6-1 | TGTGCCAGCACCAGGGGGCTTGGGCAAGAGACCCAGTACTTC | CASTRGLGQETQYF
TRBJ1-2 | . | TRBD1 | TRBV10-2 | TGCGCCAGCATAGACTTGGAGACAGGGAACTATGGCTACACCTTC | CASIDLETGNYGYTF
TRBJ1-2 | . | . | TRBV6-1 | TGTGCCAGCAGTGAAGGCACCAGGGGTCCCTATGGCTACACCTTC | CASSEGTRGPYGYTF
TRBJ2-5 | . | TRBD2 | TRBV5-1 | TGCGCCAGCAGCTATTCTAGCGGGGGGTTCATGGGAGAGACCCAGTACTTC | CASSYSSGGFMGETQYF
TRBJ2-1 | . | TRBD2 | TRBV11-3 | TGTGCCAGCAGCTTAGGGGGTGGGAGGGCCGGCTACAATGAGCAGTTCTTC | CASSLGGGRAGYNEQFF
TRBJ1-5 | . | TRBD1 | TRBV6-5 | TGTGCCAGCAGAGCGGACAGGGAGGCTTATCAGCCCCAGCATTTT | CASRADREAYQPQHF
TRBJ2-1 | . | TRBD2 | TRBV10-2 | TGCGCCAGCGTTAGCGGGAGGCAGTCCTACAATGAGCAGTTCTTC | CASVSGRQSYNEQFF
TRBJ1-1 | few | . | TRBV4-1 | TGCGCCAGCAGCGCACAGGGCGTGAACACTGAAGCTTTCTTT | CASSAQGVNTEAFF
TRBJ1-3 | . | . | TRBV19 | TGTGCCAGTAGCCGTTCTGGAAACACCATATATTTT | CASSRSGNTIYF
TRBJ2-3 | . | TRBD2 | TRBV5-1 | TGCGCCAGCAGCTCTCTAGCGGGAGGGATCACAGATACGCAGTATTTT | CASSSLAGGITDTQYF
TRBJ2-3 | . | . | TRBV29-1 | TGCAGCCTCCTAGGGGGAGAGGGTTACCCAGATACGCAGTATTTT | CSLLGGEGYPDTQYF
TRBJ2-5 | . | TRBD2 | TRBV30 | TGTGCCTGGAGTAGGACGGGGGGGAGGGAGACCCAGTACTTC | CAWSRTGGRETQYF
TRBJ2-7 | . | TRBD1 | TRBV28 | TGTGCCAGCAGTTCAACTGGACAGGGGTCCTACGAGCAGTACTTC | CASSSTGQGSYEQYF
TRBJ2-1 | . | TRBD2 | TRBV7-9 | TGTGCCAGCAGCCAGACTAGCGGGAGGGCCAATGAGCAGTTCTTC | CASSQTSGRANEQFF
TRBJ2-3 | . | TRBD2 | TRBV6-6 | TGTGCCAGCAGTTACCTTCGACTAGCGGGAAAGCATTTT | CASSYLRLAGKHF
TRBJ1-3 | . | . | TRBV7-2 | TGTGCCAGCAGCCAGAGCTCTGGAAACACCATATATTTT | CASSQSSGNTIYF
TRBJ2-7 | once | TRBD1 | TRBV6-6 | TGTGCCAGCAGTTACAGGACCAGGGGGCCCTACGAGCAGTACTTC | CASSYRTRGPYEQYF
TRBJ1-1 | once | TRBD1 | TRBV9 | TGTGCCAGCAGCGTACCCAATTCAGGGGGAAACACTGAAGCTTTCTTT | CASSVPNSGGNTEAFF
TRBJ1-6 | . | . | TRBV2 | TGTGCCAGCGCGGGGCAGGGAAGGGCACCCCTCCACTTT | CASAGQGRAPLHF
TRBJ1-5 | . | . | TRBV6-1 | TGTGCCAGCAGTGAACCCGGAACGAACAATCAGCCCCAGCATTTT | CASSEPGTNNQPQHF
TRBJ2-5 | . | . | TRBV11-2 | TGTGCCAGCAGCTTAGCGTCGCTAGCGCAAGAGACCCAGTACTTC | CASSLASLAQETQYF
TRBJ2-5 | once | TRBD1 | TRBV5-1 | TGCGCCAGCAGCTTGGTGTGGGGACAGGAGACCCAGTACTTC | CASSLVWGQETQYF
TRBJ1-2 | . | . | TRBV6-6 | TGTGCCAGCAGTACTACAGGGATCTACACCTTC | CASSTTGIYTF
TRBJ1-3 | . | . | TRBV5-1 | TGCGCCAGCAGCACCCGCGCGAGCTCTGGAAACACCATATATTTT | CASSTRASSGNTIYF
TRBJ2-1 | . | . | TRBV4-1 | TGCGCCAGCAGCCAAATCGGTATTAGTCAGTTCTTC | CASSQIGISQFF
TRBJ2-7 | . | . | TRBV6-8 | TGTGCCAGCAGGGGAGTAGCCTACGAGCAGTACTTC | CASRGVAYEQYF
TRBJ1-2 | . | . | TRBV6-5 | TGTGCCAGCAGTTACTCTCCAGGGCTTCTGACTGGTGGCTACACCTTC | CASSYSPGLLTGGYTF
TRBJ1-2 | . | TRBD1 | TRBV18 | TGTGCCAGCACGACCCTCGACAGGGGAGGAGGCTACACCTTC | CASTTLDRGGGYTF
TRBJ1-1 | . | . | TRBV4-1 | TGCGCCAGCAGCCAAGATGCCCTGTGGGGCAGGGGACCCACTGAAGCTTTCTTT | CASSQDALWGRGPTEAFF
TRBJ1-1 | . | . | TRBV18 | TGTGCCAGCTCACCACGGACAGAGCACACTGAAGCTTTCTTT | CASSPRTEHTEAFF
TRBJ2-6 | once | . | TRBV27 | TGTGCCACACGACAGGTTGCCCACTCTGGGGCCAACGTCCTGACTTTC | CATRQVAHSGANVLTF
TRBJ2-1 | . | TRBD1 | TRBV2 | TGTGCCAGCAGTGAGGGGACAGGGGACTACAATGAGCAGTTCTTC | CASSEGTGDYNEQFF
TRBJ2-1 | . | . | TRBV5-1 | TGCGCCAGCAGCTTGAATTTACTTTACAATGAGCAGTTCTTC | CASSLNLLYNEQFF
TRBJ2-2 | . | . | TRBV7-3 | TGTGCCAGCAGCTTAAGACAGGCGATGAACACCGGGGAGCTGTTTTTT | CASSLRQAMNTGELFF